This T cell receptor beta chain was retrieved from a study of blood T cell repertoires in COVID-19. On the study more broadly: Whether acute or convalescent, the COVID-19 samples came from the United States, Italy and Spain. PBMCs, B-cell-depleted T cells, or T cells provided the cDNA or gDNA that made up the material.

Enrolled during active infection, Seattle patients were then followed longitudinally. Germline CDR1 and CDR2: SGHKS and YYEKEE (reference sequence). The CDR3 runs to 15 residues. V lost 1 base, J lost 5 bases, and 10 bases lay in between. Per the original data handling: Estimation of nucleated cell counts relied on the amplification of reference gene primers. Produced via immunoSEQ multiplex PCR; TCRdb's table is partial and in-frame only. D and trimming come from the DNA, and the V and J calls and clone size come from that table. Here the sample spans about 150,000 clones, approximately 86% being singletons.

The source of this sequence is a man aged 60-69 years with COVID-19, enrolled during active disease. The chain recombines TRBV5-5 with TRBJ1-6; the D is unclear. The sequenced sample consisted of peripheral blood. In nucleotides, the CDR3 is TGTGCCAGCAGCTTGTTACCACCTAATAATTCACCCCTCCACTTT. Residues: CASSLLPPNNSPLHF.